The clone carrying this T cell receptor beta chain was observed many times. The antigen is undetermined. The sample belongs to a study of T-cell reconstitution after alpha-beta-depleted transplantation in children. Overall study results and limits: Roughly two months post-transplant, alpha-beta T cells reportedly originated from several hundred graft clones that had expanded. From newly produced T cells came most of the T-cell counts and diversity one year after transplant.

The CDR3 runs to 15 residues. The V and J ends lost 4 bases and 6 bases, in that order; junction bases with no gene match: 9. CDR1 is KGHSH, CDR2 LQKENI, per germline. This sample's TCRbeta library carried unique molecular identifier barcodes. TCRdb reprocessed the PCR reads with MiXCR, giving one entry per CDR3 protein. This sample yields around 580,000 distinct CDR3 sequences, of which 23% are seen a single time; roughly 13% belongs to the top ten. Sequences were derived from PBMCs, mostly from graft donor cells, sampled 360 days after TCRalphabeta/CD19-depleted stem cell transplant. This sequence originates from a boy in the first two years of life who had a stem cell transplant for acute myeloid leukemia, so the T cells may come from the graft donor. This rearrangement joins TRBV18 to TRBJ1-1, with 9 bases identical to TRBD1. CDR3 loop: CASSQAGQGAAEAFF. The CDR3 nucleotides read TGTGCCAGCTCACAGGCGGGACAGGGTGCCGCTGAAGCTTTCTTT.